Listed below are T cell receptor beta chains from one sample, sequenced in a study of sequential checkpoint blockade in melanoma. Assay used: immunoSEQ multiplex PCR; TCRdb lists only in-frame clones, some missing. The table includes 13,000 or so clones, roughly 23% detected once. Sample: tumor tissue (inferred from file names), taken from a patient given nivolumab and ipilimumab in sequence. The receptors come from a human donor with melanoma. Each CDR3 is given with its conserved first and last residue. The order of the fields is J gene, V gene, D gene, clone size, CDR3 protein, CDR3 DNA. A D gene is named only where the DNA matches it firmly. Rows may omit the clone size; those that give it use once, few, many or a size class.

J: TRBJ1-1
V: TRBV11-3
D: .
size: .
CDR3: CASSWGGMITEAFF
DNA: TGTGCCAGCAGCTGGGGGGGAATGATCACTGAAGCTTTCTTT

J: TRBJ1-2
V: TRBV6-8
D: TRBD1
size: few
CDR3: CASRTGTGDYGYTF
DNA: TGTGCCAGCAGGACCGGGACAGGGGACTATGGCTACACCTTC

J: TRBJ2-1
V: TRBV19
D: TRBD2
size: .
CDR3: CASTNGLAGNLNEQFF
DNA: TGTGCCAGTACCAATGGACTAGCGGGGAACCTAAATGAGCAGTTCTTC

J: TRBJ1-3
V: TRBV5-1
D: .
size: .
CDR3: CASSKGDGSGNTIYF
DNA: TGCGCCAGCAGCAAAGGGGACGGCTCTGGAAACACCATATATTTT

J: TRBJ2-5
V: TRBV5-1
D: TRBD1
size: .
CDR3: CASCLGQGRETQYF
DNA: TGCGCCAGCTGCCTGGGACAGGGAAGAGAGACCCAGTACTTC

J: TRBJ1-6
V: TRBV28
D: TRBD1
size: .
CDR3: CASRIGTGGVLDSPLHF
DNA: TGTGCCAGCAGGATTGGCACAGGGGGCGTTTTAGATTCACCCCTCCACTTT

J: TRBJ2-1
V: TRBV19
D: TRBD1
size: .
CDR3: CASMTGGSYNEQFF
DNA: TGTGCCAGTATGACAGGGGGCTCCTACAATGAGCAGTTCTTC

J: TRBJ2-4
V: TRBV19
D: .
size: .
CDR3: CASSPRGWGNIQYF
DNA: TGTGCCAGTAGTCCAAGGGGGTGGGGGAACATTCAGTACTTC

J: TRBJ2-2
V: TRBV11-3
D: TRBD2
size: .
CDR3: CASSLGGGQTGELFF
DNA: TGTGCCAGCAGCTTAGGGGGAGGGCAGACCGGGGAGCTGTTTTTT

J: TRBJ2-3
V: TRBV18
D: .
size: .
CDR3: CASSRHPPDLTDTQYF
DNA: TGTGCCAGCTCTCGCCATCCACCTGATCTCACAGATACGCAGTATTTT

J: TRBJ2-2
V: TRBV11-3
D: .
size: many
CDR3: CASSPQQVDTGELFF
DNA: TGTGCCAGCAGCCCCCAGCAGGTTGACACCGGGGAGCTGTTTTTT